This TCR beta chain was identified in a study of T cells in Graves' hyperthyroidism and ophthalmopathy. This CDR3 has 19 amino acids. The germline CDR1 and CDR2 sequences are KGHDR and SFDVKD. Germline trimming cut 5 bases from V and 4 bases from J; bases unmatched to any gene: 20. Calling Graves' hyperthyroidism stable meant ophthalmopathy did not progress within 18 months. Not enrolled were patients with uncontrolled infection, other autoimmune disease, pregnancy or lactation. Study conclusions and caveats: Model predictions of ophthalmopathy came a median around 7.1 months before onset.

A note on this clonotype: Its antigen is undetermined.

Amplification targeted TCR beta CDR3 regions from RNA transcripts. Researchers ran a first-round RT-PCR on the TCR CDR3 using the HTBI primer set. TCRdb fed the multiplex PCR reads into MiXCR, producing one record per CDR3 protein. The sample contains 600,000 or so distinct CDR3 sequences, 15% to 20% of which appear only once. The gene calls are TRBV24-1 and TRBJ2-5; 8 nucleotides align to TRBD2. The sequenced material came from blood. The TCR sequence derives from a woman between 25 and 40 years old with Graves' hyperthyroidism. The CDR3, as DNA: TGTGCCACCAGTGCATCTTGGGGAGCGGGAGATACTTCGGGAGAGACCCAGTACTTC. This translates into CATSASWGAGDTSGETQYF.